This TCR beta chain was found in a study of blood T cell repertoires in COVID-19. This clone was seen only once. The authors' processing: Estimates of nucleated cell counts were drawn from the amplification of reference gene primers. Libraries were prepared by immunoSEQ multiplex PCR; TCRdb keeps only in-frame clonotypes and omits some of them. The DNA was the basis for D and trimming; V, J and clone size are from that table. The sample contains 160,000 or so clones, about 88% of which appear only once. Per germline, CDR1 SGHRS and CDR2 YFSETQ. This CDR3 has 15 residues. V gave up 0 bases and J gave up 7 bases; unmatched junction bases: 8.

V is TRBV5-1 and J is TRBJ1-2; 8 bases are shared with TRBD1. The receptor was isolated from a woman aged 45-59 years with COVID-19, enrolled during active disease. Input material: peripheral blood. The CDR3 reads CASSLDPLGQAGYTF. For the CDR3, the DNA is TGCGCCAGCAGCTTGGACCCCTTGGGACAGGCTGGCTACACCTTC.